This T cell receptor beta chain was recovered during a study of cytomegalovirus exposure and HLA in healthy donors. This CDR3 has 13 amino acids. Trimming removed 5 bases at V and 9 bases at J, with 11 bases between. Per the germline V gene, CDR1 is LNHDA and CDR2 is SQIVND (reference sequence). Amplification used 60 Vbeta primers and 13 Jbeta primers. TCRdb's copy holds only in-frame clones and misses some; the assay was immunoSEQ multiplex PCR. The repertoire holds 150,000 to 200,000 clones, with about 79% as singletons. Concerning this clone: What it recognizes is unknown.

Study-level points and caveats: It was shown in a later analysis that HLA-associated TCR beta chains were more clonally expanded than other, equally common chains. The study flagged around 160 TCR beta chains as cytomegalovirus-associated. In a later analysis, a genetic analysis reported fewer productive-TCR N-insertions in an Asian-associated ancestry cluster than the cohort average.

The chain is built from TRBV19 and TRBJ1-6; D unresolved. This clonotype was sampled from a woman aged 45 to 65 in good health and CMV-seronegative. Sequencing was carried out using PBMCs. The DNA for the CDR3 is TGTGCCAGTAGTCAAGAGAGGAGTTCACCCCTCCACTTT. It encodes CASSQERSSPLHF.